This T cell receptor beta chain derives from a study of blood T cell repertoires in COVID-19. Turning to the study itself: Samples taken during acute and convalescent COVID-19 were collected in the United States, Italy and Spain. T cells, B-cell-depleted T cells, or PBMCs provided the cDNA or gDNA that served as material.

This clone was observed a single time. The authors' processing: Quantification of nucleated cells was approximated via reference gene primer amplification. Method: immunoSEQ multiplex PCR; TCRdb's copy keeps in-frame clones and lacks some. From that table come the V and J calls and clone size; the DNA was used to work out D and trimming. The table records around 100,000 clones, 84% of them present only once. This TCR derives from a human donor in a cohort sampled during active COVID-19. Material: peripheral blood.

CDR3 region: CASSLGGRSETQYF. The CDR3 DNA sequence: TGTGCCAGCAGCTTAGGCGGGAGATCAGAGACCCAGTACTTC. The chain uses TRBV7-2 and TRBJ2-5, with 7 bases that match TRBD2. V trimming: 1 base; J trimming: 4 bases; junction bases outside the gene matches: 3. Germline V CDR1 and CDR2: SGHTA, FQGNSA. The CDR3 is 14 residues long.